The 13 T cell receptor beta chains presented below share a single source sample, sequenced in a study of blood T cell repertoires in COVID-19. The protocol was immunoSEQ multiplex PCR, while the TCRdb copy is restricted to in-frame clones and leaves out a portion. Of about 240,000 clones in the sample, about four fifths were seen once. The sample taken for sequencing was peripheral blood. The receptors were sampled from a man aged 25-45 years who had recovered from COVID-19.

This clone was observed a handful of times. This CDR3 reads CASSDHEVYGYTF. CDR3 bases: TGTGCCAGCAGTGATCACGAGGTCTATGGCTACACCTTC. The V and J genes are TRBV2 and TRBJ1-2; unclear D gene. Trimming cost V 3 bases and J 4 bases, with 9 bases left between them. The CDR3 length is 13 residues. The germline CDR1 and CDR2 sequences are SNHLY and FYNNEI.

The chain employs TRBV19 and TRBJ2-1; possible D gene TRBD1, 6 bases. This CDR3 region has 14 residues. Germline CDR1 and CDR2: LNHDA and SQIVND (reference sequence). The ends were cut back, 5 bases at V and 11 bases at J, with 19 bases in the middle. The CDR3 sequence: CASSPRGTPGQQFF. Here the CDR3 DNA reads TGTGCCAGTAGTCCGAGAGGGACACCAGGGCAGCAGTTCTTC.

J is TRBJ2-3 and V is TRBV5-4, with D perhaps TRBD2 (6 bases). CDR3 length: 16 amino acids. V was trimmed by 4 bases and J by 0 bases, leaving 15 bases between them. Germline CDR1 reads SGHNT; CDR2 reads YYREEE (reference sequence). CDR3 coding DNA: TGTGCCAGCAGCCCCGCAGCGGGCTCTAGCACAGATACGCAGTATTTT. This encodes CASSPAAGSSTDTQYF.

The CDR3 reads CASSRLDRHPNEKLFF. Here the CDR3 DNA reads TGTGCCAGCAGCCGACTCGACCGCCACCCCAATGAAAAACTGTTTTTT. The chain joins TRBV13 to TRBJ1-4, with D uncertain. Trimming pared 5 bases from V and 5 bases from J, leaving 18 bases between. This CDR3 comprises 16 residues. Germline CDR1 is PRHDT and CDR2 is FYEKMQ (reference sequence).

This chain connects TRBV12-3 or TRBV12-4 to TRBJ1-1, with no clear D. V lost 3 bases, J lost 6 bases, and 11 bases lay in between. This CDR3 spans 13 amino acids. The CDR3 is CASSFVREPEAFF. CDR3 bases: TGTGCCAGCAGTTTCGTGAGGGAACCTGAAGCTTTCTTT.

The V call is TRBV6-1, the J call TRBJ1-5; 7 bases map to TRBD1. The CDR3 is 15 residues long. The V gene's germline CDR1 is MNHNS and CDR2 SASEGT. V lost 2 bases to trimming and J lost 3 bases; unmatched junction nucleotides: 4. The CDR3 is CASSERGLINQPQHF. CDR3 DNA sequence: TGTGCCAGCAGTGAAAGGGGGCTGATCAATCAGCCCCAGCATTTT.

V and J are TRBV7-9 and TRBJ2-1; 7 bases agree with TRBD2. Germline V gives CDR1 SEHNR, CDR2 FQNEAQ (reference sequence). Trimming took 5 bases from V and 6 from J; bases not matched to a gene: 13. The CDR3 covers 16 residues. In nucleotides, the CDR3 is TGTGCCAGCAGCACACTCCGGGGGGTGGTTCCCAATGAGCAGTTCTTC. Residues: CASSTLRGVVPNEQFF. The full variable domain, with the rest looked up from reference TRBV7-9 and TRBJ2-1, is DTGVSQNPRHKITKRGQNVTFRCDPISEHNRLYWYRQTLGQGPEFLTYFQNEAQLEKSRLLSDRFSAERPKGSFSTLEIQRTEQGDSAMYLCASSTLRGVVPNEQFFGPGTRLTVL.

This clone was counted a few times. This chain links TRBV29-1 with TRBJ2-3; weak D call: TRBD2 (7 bases). This CDR3 has 12 residues. The V gene lost 7 bases and the J gene lost 6 bases, with 14 bases spanning the gap. Looked up from germline, CDR1 is SQVTM and CDR2 is ANQGSEA. This chain's CDR3 is CSGRGGQDTQYF. In nucleotides, the CDR3 is TGCAGCGGCCGCGGGGGCCAGGATACGCAGTATTTT.

The chain links TRBV20-1 to TRBJ2-5; TRBD1 might be the D (5 bases). CDR3 length: 11 amino acids. V was shortened by 4 bases and J by 4 bases, with 7 bases between the two germline ends. Germline assignment: CDR1 DFQATT and CDR2 SNEGSKA (reference sequence). In DNA, the CDR3 is TGCAGTGCTAAGGGGTCAGAGACCCAGTACTTC. Amino acids: CSAKGSETQYF.

The rearrangement links TRBV3-1 (or the pseudogene TRBV3-2) to TRBJ2-5; D not resolved. CDR3 size: 14 residues. The germline V gene has CDR1 LGHDT and CDR2 YNNKEL (reference sequence). V was trimmed by 0 bases and J by 1 base, leaving 6 bases between them. The CDR3 region has the DNA TGTGCCAGCAGCCAAGATGCTACCCAAGAGACCCAGTACTTC. Translation: CASSQDATQETQYF.

The V gene is TRBV2, the J gene TRBJ2-7; no reliable D call. Trimming removed 2 bases at V and 4 bases at J, with 15 bases between. The germline V gene encodes CDR1 SNHLY and CDR2 FYNNEI. This CDR3 has 15 residues. The DNA for the CDR3 is TGTGCCAGCAGTGAAATCTACAGTCCGGCTTACGAGCAGTACTTC. Amino acids: CASSEIYSPAYEQYF.

The V and J genes are TRBV12-3 or TRBV12-4 and TRBJ2-3; D not certain. V shed 2 bases and J shed 5 bases, with 5 bases lying between them. CDR3 length equals 12 residues. The CDR3 DNA reads as TGTGCCAGCAGTTTACGTCGAGATACGCAGTATTTT. It yields the protein CASSLRRDTQYF.

This chain connects TRBV24-1 to TRBJ2-2, with D tentatively TRBD1 (6 bases). The CDR3 totals 16 residues. V was clipped by 7 bases and J by 5 bases, with 19 bases between them. Germline V gives CDR1 KGHDR, CDR2 SFDVKD. The CDR3 DNA is TGTGCCACCAGGGAGCCGCCAGGGGTTGGAACCGGGGAGCTGTTTTTT. Translation gives CATREPPGVGTGELFF.